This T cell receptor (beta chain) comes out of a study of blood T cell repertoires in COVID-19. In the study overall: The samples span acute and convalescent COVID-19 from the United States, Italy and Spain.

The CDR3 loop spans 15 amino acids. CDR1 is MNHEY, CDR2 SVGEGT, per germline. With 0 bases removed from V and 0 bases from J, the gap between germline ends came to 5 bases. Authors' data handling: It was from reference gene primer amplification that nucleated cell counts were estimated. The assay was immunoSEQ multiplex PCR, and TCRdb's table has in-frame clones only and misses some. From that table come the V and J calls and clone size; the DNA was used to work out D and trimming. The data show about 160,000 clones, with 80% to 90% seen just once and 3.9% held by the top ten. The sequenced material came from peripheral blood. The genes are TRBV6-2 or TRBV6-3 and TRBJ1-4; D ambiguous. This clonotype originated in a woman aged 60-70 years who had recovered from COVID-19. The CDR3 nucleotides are TGTGCCAGCAGTTACTCTCTATCAACTAATGAAAAACTGTTTTTT. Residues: CASSYSLSTNEKLFF.